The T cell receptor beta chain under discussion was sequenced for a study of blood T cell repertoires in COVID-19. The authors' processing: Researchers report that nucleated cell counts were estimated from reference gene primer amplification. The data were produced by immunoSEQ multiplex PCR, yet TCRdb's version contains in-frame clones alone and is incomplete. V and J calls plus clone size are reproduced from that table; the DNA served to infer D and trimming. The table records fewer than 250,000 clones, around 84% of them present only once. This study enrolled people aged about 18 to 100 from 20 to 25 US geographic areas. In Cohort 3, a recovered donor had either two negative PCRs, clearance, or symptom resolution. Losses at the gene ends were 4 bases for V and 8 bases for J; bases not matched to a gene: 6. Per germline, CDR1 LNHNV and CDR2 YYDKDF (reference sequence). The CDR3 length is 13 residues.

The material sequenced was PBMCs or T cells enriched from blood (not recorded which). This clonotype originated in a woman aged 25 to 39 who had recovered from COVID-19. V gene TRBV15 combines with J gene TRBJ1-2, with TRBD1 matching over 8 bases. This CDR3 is CATSTRTGSGYTF. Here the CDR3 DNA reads TGTGCCACCAGCACGCGGACAGGGAGCGGCTACACCTTC.